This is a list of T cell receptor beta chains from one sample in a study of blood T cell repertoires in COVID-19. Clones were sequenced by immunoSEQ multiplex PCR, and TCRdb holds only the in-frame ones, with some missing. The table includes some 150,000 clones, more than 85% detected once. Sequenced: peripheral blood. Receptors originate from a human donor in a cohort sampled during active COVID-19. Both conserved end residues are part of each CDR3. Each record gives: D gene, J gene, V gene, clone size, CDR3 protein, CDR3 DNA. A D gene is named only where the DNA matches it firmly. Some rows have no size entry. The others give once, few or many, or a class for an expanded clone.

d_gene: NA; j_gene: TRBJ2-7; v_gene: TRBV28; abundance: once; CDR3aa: CASSPQGYEQYF; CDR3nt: TGTGCCAGCAGTCCACAGGGTTACGAGCAGTACTTC
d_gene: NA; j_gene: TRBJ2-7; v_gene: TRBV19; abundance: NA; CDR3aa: CASSIDRETYEQYF; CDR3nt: TGTGCCAGTAGTATAGACCGGGAAACCTACGAGCAGTACTTC
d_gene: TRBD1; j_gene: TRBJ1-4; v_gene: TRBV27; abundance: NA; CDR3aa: CASSTRGREKLFF; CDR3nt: TGTGCCAGCAGTACCAGGGGGCGTGAAAAACTGTTTTTT
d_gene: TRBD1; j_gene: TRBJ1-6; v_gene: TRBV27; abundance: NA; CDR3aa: CASSPDDRVHSPLHF; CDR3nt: TGTGCCAGCAGTCCGGACGACAGGGTACATTCACCCCTCCACTTT
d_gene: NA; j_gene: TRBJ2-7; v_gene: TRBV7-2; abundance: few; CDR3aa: CASSLGPGVFEQYF; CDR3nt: TGTGCCAGCAGCCTGGGGCCAGGGGTTTTCGAGCAGTACTTC
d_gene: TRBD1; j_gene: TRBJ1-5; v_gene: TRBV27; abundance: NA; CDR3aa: CASSDRAYSNQPQHF; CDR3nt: TGTGCCAGCAGCGACAGGGCCTATAGCAATCAGCCCCAGCATTTT
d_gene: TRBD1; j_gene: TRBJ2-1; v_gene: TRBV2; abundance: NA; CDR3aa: CASRNRGSYNEQFF; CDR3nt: TGTGCCAGCAGAAACAGGGGGAGTTACAATGAGCAGTTCTTC
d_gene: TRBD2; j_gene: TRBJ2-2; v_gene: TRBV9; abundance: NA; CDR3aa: CASTPNLAGGAGELFF; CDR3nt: TGTGCCAGCACACCGAACCTAGCGGGGGGCGCCGGGGAGCTGTTTTTT
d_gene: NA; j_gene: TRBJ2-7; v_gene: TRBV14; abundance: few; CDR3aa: CASSPRGYEQYF; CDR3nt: TGTGCCAGCAGCCCCCGGGGGTACGAGCAGTACTTC
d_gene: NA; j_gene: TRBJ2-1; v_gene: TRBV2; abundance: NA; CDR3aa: CASSKGNREQFF; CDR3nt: TGTGCCAGCAGTAAGGGCAACAGGGAACAGTTCTTC
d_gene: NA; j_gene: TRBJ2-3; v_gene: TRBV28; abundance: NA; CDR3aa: CASSKEGVTDTQYF; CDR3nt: TGTGCCAGCAGTAAAGAGGGAGTGACAGATACGCAGTATTTT
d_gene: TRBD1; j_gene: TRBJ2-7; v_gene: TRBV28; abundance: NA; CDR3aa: CASSGIDRGAYEQYF; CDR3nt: TGTGCCAGCAGTGGTATCGACAGGGGGGCCTACGAGCAGTACTTC
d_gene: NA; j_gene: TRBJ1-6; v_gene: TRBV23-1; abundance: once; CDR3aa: CASSQRVVPRGHNSPLHF; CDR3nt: TGCGCCAGCAGTCAAAGGGTCGTCCCGCGGGGGCATAATTCACCCCTCCACTTT
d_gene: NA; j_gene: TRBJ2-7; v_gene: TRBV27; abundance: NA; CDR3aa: CASSSIFGSSVYEQYF; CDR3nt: TGTGCCAGCAGTTCAATCTTTGGGTCTAGTGTCTACGAGCAGTACTTC
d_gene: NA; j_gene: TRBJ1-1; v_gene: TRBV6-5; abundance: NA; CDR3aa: CASSPSTAEVTEAFF; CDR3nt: TGTGCCAGCAGCCCATCGACGGCGGAGGTCACTGAAGCTTTCTTT
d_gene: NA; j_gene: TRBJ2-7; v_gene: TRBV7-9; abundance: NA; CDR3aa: CASSQGLYEQYF; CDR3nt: TGTGCCAGCAGCCAGGGACTCTACGAGCAGTACTTC
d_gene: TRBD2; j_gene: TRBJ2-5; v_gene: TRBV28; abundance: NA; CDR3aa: CASSPLLAGDPGRETQYF; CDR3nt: TGTGCCAGCAGTCCTCTGCTAGCGGGGGACCCGGGACGAGAGACCCAGTACTTC
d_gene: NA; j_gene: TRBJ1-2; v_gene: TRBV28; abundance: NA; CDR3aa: CASSLGGGGYTF; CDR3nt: TGTGCCAGCAGTTTAGGTGGAGGTGGCTACACCTTC
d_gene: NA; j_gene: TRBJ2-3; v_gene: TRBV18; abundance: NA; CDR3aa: CASSPPVEKTQYF; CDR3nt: TGTGCCAGCTCACCACCGGTAGAAAAGACGCAGTATTTT
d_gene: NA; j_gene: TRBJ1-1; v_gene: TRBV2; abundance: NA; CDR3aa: CASSLREDTEAFF; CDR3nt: TGTGCCAGCAGTCTCAGGGAGGACACTGAAGCTTTCTTT
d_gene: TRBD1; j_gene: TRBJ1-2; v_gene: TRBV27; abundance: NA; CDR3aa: CASSPGTGGGYTF; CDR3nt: TGTGCCAGCAGTCCAGGGACAGGGGGTGGCTACACCTTC
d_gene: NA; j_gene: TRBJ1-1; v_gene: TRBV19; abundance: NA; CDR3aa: CASSITGEAFF; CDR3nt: TGTGCCAGTAGTATAACCGGTGAAGCTTTCTTT
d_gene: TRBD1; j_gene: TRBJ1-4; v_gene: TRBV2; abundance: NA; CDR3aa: CASSEQGATNEKLFF; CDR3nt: TGTGCCAGCAGTGAACAGGGGGCAACTAATGAAAAACTGTTTTTT
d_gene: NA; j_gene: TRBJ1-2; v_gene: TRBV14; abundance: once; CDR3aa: CASSRRRDYGYTF; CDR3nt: TGTGCCAGCAGCCGTCGGCGGGACTATGGCTACACCTTC
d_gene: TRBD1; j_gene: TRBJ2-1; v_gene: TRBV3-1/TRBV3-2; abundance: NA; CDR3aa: CASSQRQGAYNEQFF; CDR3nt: TGTGCCAGCAGCCAAAGACAGGGGGCCTACAATGAGCAGTTCTTC
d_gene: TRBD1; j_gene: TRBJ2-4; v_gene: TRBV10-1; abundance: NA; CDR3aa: CASRTGGIVAKNIQYF; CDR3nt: TGCGCCAGCAGAACAGGGGGCATCGTAGCCAAAAACATTCAGTACTTC
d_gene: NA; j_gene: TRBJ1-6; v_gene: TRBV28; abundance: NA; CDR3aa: CASSLGGVSSYNSPLHF; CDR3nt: TGTGCCAGCAGTTTGGGGGGGGTAAGCTCCTATAATTCACCCCTCCACTTT
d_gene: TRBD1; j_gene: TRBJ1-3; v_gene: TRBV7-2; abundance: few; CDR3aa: CASSLDRGSGNTIYF; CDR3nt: TGTGCCAGCAGCTTGGACAGGGGCTCTGGAAACACCATATATTTT
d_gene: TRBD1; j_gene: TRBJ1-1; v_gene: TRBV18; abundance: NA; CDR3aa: CASSPPKGARTEAFF; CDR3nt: TGTGCCAGCTCACCACCGAAGGGGGCGAGGACTGAAGCTTTCTTT
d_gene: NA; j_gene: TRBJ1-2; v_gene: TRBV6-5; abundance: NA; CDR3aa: CATRENKAYGYTF; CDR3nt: TGTGCCACTCGGGAGAATAAGGCCTATGGCTACACCTTC
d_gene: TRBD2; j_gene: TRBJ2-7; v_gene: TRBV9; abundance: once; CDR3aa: CASSPRTSGNYEQYF; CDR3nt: TGTGCCAGCAGCCCCCGGACTAGCGGGAACTACGAGCAGTACTTC
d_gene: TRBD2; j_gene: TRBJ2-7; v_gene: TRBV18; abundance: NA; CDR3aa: CASSVGTNSYEQYF; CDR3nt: TGTGCCAGCTCAGTCGGGACTAACTCCTACGAGCAGTACTTC
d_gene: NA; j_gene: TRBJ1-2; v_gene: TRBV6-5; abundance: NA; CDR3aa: CASNSPGGNYGYTF; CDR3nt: TGTGCCAGCAACTCCCCCGGGGGTAACTATGGCTACACCTTC
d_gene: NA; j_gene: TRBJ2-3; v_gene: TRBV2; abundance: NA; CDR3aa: CASSEVRSAADTQYF; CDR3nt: TGTGCCAGCAGTGAAGTTAGGTCGGCGGCAGATACGCAGTATTTT
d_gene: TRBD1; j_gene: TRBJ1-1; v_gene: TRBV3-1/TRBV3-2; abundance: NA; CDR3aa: CASSQFGTALLWYTEAFF; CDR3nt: TGTGCCAGCAGCCAATTCGGGACAGCCCTGCTTTGGTACACTGAAGCTTTCTTT
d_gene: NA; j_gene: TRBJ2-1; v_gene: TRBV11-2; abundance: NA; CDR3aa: CASSSLWRASGNEQFF; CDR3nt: TGTGCCAGCAGCTCCCTTTGGCGGGCATCTGGGAATGAGCAGTTCTTC
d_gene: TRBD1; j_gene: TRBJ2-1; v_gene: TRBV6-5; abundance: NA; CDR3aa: CASTPKDRGHEQFF; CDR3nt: TGTGCCAGCACCCCTAAGGACAGGGGGCATGAGCAGTTCTTC
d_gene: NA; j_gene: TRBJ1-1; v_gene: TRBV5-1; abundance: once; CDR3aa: CASILTPGAEAFF; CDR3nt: TGCGCCAGCATCTTAACCCCGGGGGCTGAAGCTTTCTTT
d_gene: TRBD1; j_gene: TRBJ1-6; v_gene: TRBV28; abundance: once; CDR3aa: CASRGDRGRFNSPLHF; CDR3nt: TGTGCCAGCAGGGGGGACAGGGGGCGGTTTAATTCACCCCTCCACTTT
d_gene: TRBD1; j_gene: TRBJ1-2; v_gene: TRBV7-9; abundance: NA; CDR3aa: CASSRTGRYGYTF; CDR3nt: TGTGCCAGCAGTCGGACAGGGCGCTATGGCTACACCTTC
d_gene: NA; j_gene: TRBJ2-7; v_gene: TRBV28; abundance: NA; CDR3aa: CASSLKTDTYEQYF; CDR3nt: TGTGCCAGCAGTTTAAAGACAGATACCTACGAGCAGTACTTC
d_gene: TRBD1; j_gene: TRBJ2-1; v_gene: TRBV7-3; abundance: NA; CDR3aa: CASSLGPGQFHNEQFF; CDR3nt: TGTGCCAGCAGCTTAGGCCCGGGACAGTTCCACAATGAGCAGTTCTTC
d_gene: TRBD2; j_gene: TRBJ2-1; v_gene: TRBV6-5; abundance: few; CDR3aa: CASKPGLALNNEQFF; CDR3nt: TGTGCCAGCAAACCGGGACTAGCCCTTAACAATGAGCAGTTCTTC
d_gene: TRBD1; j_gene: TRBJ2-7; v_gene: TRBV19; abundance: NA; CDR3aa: CATSYRGRTYEQYF; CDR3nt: TGTGCCACCTCTTACAGGGGTAGGACCTACGAGCAGTACTTC
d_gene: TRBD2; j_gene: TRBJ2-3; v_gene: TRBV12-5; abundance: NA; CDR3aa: CASGLVGLAGADTQYF; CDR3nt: TGTGCTAGTGGTTTGGTCGGACTAGCCGGCGCAGATACGCAGTATTTT
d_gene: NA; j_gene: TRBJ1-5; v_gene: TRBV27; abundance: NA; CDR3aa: CASSLGQSNQPQHF; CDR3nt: TGTGCCAGCAGCCTCGGACAAAGCAATCAGCCCCAGCATTTT
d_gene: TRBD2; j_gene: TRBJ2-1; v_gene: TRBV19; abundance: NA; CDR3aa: CASSMAGGPHEQFF; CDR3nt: TGTGCCAGTAGTATGGCGGGAGGGCCACATGAGCAGTTCTTC
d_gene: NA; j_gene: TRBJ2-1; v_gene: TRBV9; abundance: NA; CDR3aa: CASGPQGGEQFF; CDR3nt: TGTGCCAGCGGCCCTCAAGGGGGTGAGCAGTTCTTC